The sample holds a few counts of the clone carrying this T cell receptor (beta chain). V lost 7 bases and J lost 0, with 14 bases in between. The CDR3 contains 14 residues. Germline-derived CDR1 and CDR2 are SQVTM and ANQGSEA. This sample was included in a study of T-cell memory formation after mild COVID-19. TCRdb ran MiXCR on the 5' RACE reads and lists one entry per CDR3 protein. The sample shows approximately 300,000 distinct CDR3 sequences, approximately 19% of them seen only once. The sample consisted of PBMCs or a T cell subset sorted from them (not recorded which). This TCR was recovered from a man between 18 and 29 years old who had mild COVID-19 (a few samples of this study predate the infection). Cell type and time point are not known. V is TRBV29-1 and J is TRBJ2-3, with D possibly being TRBD1 (7 bases). This chain's CDR3 is CSAPGGYSTDTQYF. The CDR3 nucleotides read TGCAGCGCCCCAGGGGGGTATAGCACAGATACGCAGTATTTT.